The 14 T cell receptor beta chains in this list originate from one sample, sequenced in a study of blood T cells in healthy people across ages (dated by TCRdb to between 2015 and 2017). To prepare the library, 5' RACE was applied. The second PCR ran for about 6 to 11 cycles and used a J-beta primer mix along with a sample-barcoded 5' primer. The raw public reads went through TCRdb reprocessing: fastp at Q25, MiXCR clone calling, in-frame beta chains kept. Rows matching on CDR3 protein sequence are summarized as one entry with the most common DNA and genes. Present in this sample are fewer than 2 million distinct CDR3 sequences, roughly 43% of which were seen just once. The ten largest clones take up around 23% of the sample. The sample comprised blood. The receptors here all came from a human donor in good health.

This clonotype was detected a few times. The V call is TRBV20-1, the J call TRBJ2-3; no clear D. The germline V gene has CDR1 DFQATT and CDR2 SNEGSKA (reference sequence). Trimming pared 5 bases from V and 6 bases from J, leaving 15 bases between. The CDR3 runs 13 residues. CDR3 nucleotide sequence: TGCAGTGCTCCCGCGGTGATGCTGGATACGCAGTATTTT. This encodes CSAPAVMLDTQYF.

The rearrangement uses TRBV7-2 and TRBJ1-2; D possibly corresponds to TRBD1 (5 bases). The CDR3 has 14 residues. The germline gives CDR1 SGHTA, CDR2 FQGNSA. Deletions cut 1 base from V and 8 bases from J, with 14 bases between. CDR3 DNA sequence: TGTGCCAGCAGCTTAGTCAGGGAAATATGGGGCTACACCTTC. This codes for CASSLVREIWGYTF.

The rearrangement joins TRBV7-3 to TRBJ2-1; 8 bases fit TRBD2. This CDR3 comprises 16 residues. The germline gives CDR1 SGHTA, CDR2 FQGTGA. V shed 1 base and J 12 bases; nucleotides not matched to a gene: 14. The CDR3 coding sequence is TGTGCCAGCAGCTTAAATGCGGGACTAGAGATGGGTGGGCAGTTCTTC. Residues: CASSLNAGLEMGGQFF.

This clonotype showed up just a few times. At one end, the junction sequence differs from germline, possibly due to a read error. The V gene is TRBV5-1, the J gene TRBJ2-2; TRBD2 might be the D (5 bases). The CDR3 runs 12 residues. CDR1 and CDR2 from the germline V gene are SGHRS and YFSETQ. In DNA, the CDR3 is TGCGCCAGCAGCTTTAACACCGGGGAGCGGTTTTTT. Translation gives CASSFNTGERFF.

The chain carries TRBV28 and TRBJ1-4, with D perhaps matching TRBD1 (5 bases). The CDR3 contains 16 residues. Germline CDR1 reads MDHEN; CDR2 reads SYDVKM. V gave up 4 bases and J gave up 0 bases, with 12 bases separating them. The CDR3 protein is CASSSGDGATNEKLFF. The CDR3 region has the DNA TGTGCCAGCAGTTCGGGGGACGGCGCAACTAATGAAAAACTGTTTTTT. Variable domain in full (rest from reference TRBV28 and TRBJ1-4): DVKVTQSSRYLVKRTGEKVFLECVQDMDHENMFWYRQDPGLGLRLIYFSYDVKMKEKGDIPEGYSVSREKKERFSLILESASTNQTSMYLCASSSGDGATNEKLFFGSGTQLSVL.

This clonotype has ten or more counts. The rearrangement uses TRBV4-3 and TRBJ2-3, with TRBD2 matching 11 bases. There are 16 residues in the CDR3. Germline V gives CDR1 LGHNA, CDR2 YSLEER. J was trimmed by 7 bases and V by 0 bases; bases with no gene match: 6. CDR3 in amino acids: CASSQDASGGLNTQYF. The DNA of the CDR3 is TGCGCCAGCAGCCAAGACGCTAGCGGGGGGTTGAATACGCAGTATTTT.

In regard to this clonotype: One end of the junction fails to match germline, which may point to a read error. J is TRBJ1-2 and V is TRBV9, with TRBD1 matching 7 bases. The CDR3 totals 15 residues. The germline gives CDR1 SGDLS, CDR2 YYNGEE. CDR3 bases: TGTGCCAGCAGCGCCCGGACAGGATCCTTAGGCGGCTGCACCTTC. Protein: CASSARTGSLGGCTF. Filled out from reference TRBV9 and TRBJ1-2, the complete variable domain reads DSGVTQTPKHLITATGQRVTLRCSPRSGDLSVYWYQQSLDQGLQFLIQYYNGEERAKGNILERFSAQQFPDLHSELNLSSLELGDSALYFCASSARTGSLGGCTFGSGTRLTVV.

The rearrangement links TRBV9 to TRBJ2-1, with 7 bases matching TRBD1. CDR1 and CDR2 (germline): SGDLS, YYNGEE. CDR3 length equals 15 residues. Unmatched junction bases numbered 3, after V lost 3 bases and J lost 0 bases. Here the CDR3 reads CASSETGVSYNEQFF. Written as DNA, the CDR3 is TGTGCCAGCAGCGAAACAGGGGTCTCCTACAATGAGCAGTTCTTC.

V is TRBV3-1 and J is TRBJ2-3; 10 bases fit TRBD2. Germline trimming cut 0 bases from V and 7 bases from J; bases unmatched to any gene: 4. Germline lookup yields CDR1 LGHDT and CDR2 YNNKEL (reference sequence). The CDR3 is made up of 15 amino acids. The CDR3 region is CASSQDTSGAYTQYF. The CDR3 DNA reads as TGTGCCAGCAGCCAAGATACTAGCGGGGCATATACGCAGTATTTT.

This chain connects TRBV4-2 to TRBJ2-7; possible D gene TRBD2, 6 bases. V lost 1 base and J lost 1, with 11 bases in between. There are 15 residues in the CDR3. The germline V gene encodes CDR1 LGHNA and CDR2 YNFKEQ. CDR3 amino acids: CASSQVYGGSYEQYF. CDR3 DNA: TGTGCCAGCAGCCAAGTATACGGGGGATCCTACGAGCAGTACTTC.

This clonotype was recorded at least ten times. The chain uses TRBV29-1 and TRBJ2-1; the D gene is possibly TRBD1 (5 bases). Looked up from germline, CDR1 is SQVTM and CDR2 is ANQGSEA. V dropped 7 bases and J dropped 9 bases, with 22 bases sitting between them. There are 14 residues in the CDR3. CDR3 nucleotide sequence: TGCAGCGCCCGTTTCGGGCAGGGTGGGGTTGAGCAGTTCTTC. It encodes CSARFGQGGVEQFF.

This clonotype was counted between two and nine times. The chain recombines TRBV20-1 with TRBJ2-3; 9 bases match TRBD2. J gave up 2 bases and V 5 bases, and 8 bases lay outside the gene matches. From germline, CDR1 is DFQATT and CDR2 SNEGSKA (reference sequence). The CDR3 is 15 residues long. CDR3 sequence (DNA): TGCAGTGCTCCGAGCGGGGGGACCTTCACAGATACGCAGTATTTT. Its translation: CSAPSGGTFTDTQYF.

The chain links TRBV7-2 to TRBJ2-7; D might be TRBD2 (6 bases). This CDR3 spans 15 amino acids. The germline V and J ends were trimmed by 3 bases and 7 bases, with 19 bases remaining between them. Germline CDR1 reads SGHTA; CDR2 reads FQGNSA. Here the CDR3 DNA reads TGTGCCAGCAGCTTTGGCAGCGGACTATACAATGAGCAGTACTTC. This translates into CASSFGSGLYNEQYF. The entire variable domain, with the rest obtained from reference TRBV7-2 and TRBJ2-7, is as follows: GAGVSQSPSNKVTEKGKDVELRCDPISGHTALYWYRQSLGQGLEFLIYFQGNSAPDKSGLPSDRFSAERTGGSVSTLTIQRTQQEDSAVYLCASSFGSGLYNEQYFGPGTRLTVT.

The V and J genes are TRBV28 and TRBJ2-1, with TRBD2 as a possible D gene (6 bases). The germline V gene encodes CDR1 MDHEN and CDR2 SYDVKM. The CDR3 has 14 amino acids. Trimming removed 6 bases from V and 5 bases from J, with 14 bases in between. CDR3 in amino acids: CASSSGTAHNEQFF. The CDR3 DNA reads as TGTGCCAGCAGCTCCGGGACTGCCCACAATGAGCAGTTCTTC.